This T cell receptor (beta chain) was observed in a study of technical replicates of blood from a handful of donors. The repertoire was sequenced with immunoSEQ multiplex PCR; TCRdb's copy has only in-frame clones and lacks some. The sample lists under 55,000 clones, approximately 95% occurring once. Germline V gene data show CDR1 as MDHEN and CDR2 as SYDVKM. The CDR3 sequence is 13 residues long. Between the trimmed V and J ends, which lost 10 bases and 1 base, there was a span of 13 bases. The TCR was taken from a human donor in good health. This chain joins TRBV28 and TRBJ1-1; D is undetermined. The sample taken for sequencing was T cells isolated from PBMCs. The CDR3 DNA reads TGTGCCACCGAGAGTCTCCAGAACACTGAAGCTTTCTTT. Translation gives CATESLQNTEAFF.